Each of the 17 T cell receptor beta chains below was sequenced from the same sample in a study of shared clonotypes between healthy human individuals. Libraries were prepared by immunoSEQ multiplex PCR; TCRdb keeps only in-frame clonotypes and omits some of them. The data hold roughly 2 million clones, with around 95% observed a single time. Sequenced material: naive CD4+ T cells sorted from blood. Subset here: CD45RA+ positively selected. The source is a man between 18 and 29 years old in good health.

This sequence joins TRBV5-5 and TRBJ1-6, with TRBD1 identical over 7 bases. V was clipped by 0 bases and J by 15 bases; unmatched bases: 9. The CDR3 is 14 amino acids. Germline assignment: CDR1 SGHKS and CDR2 YYEKEE (reference sequence). The CDR3 DNA follows: TGTGCCAGCAGCTTGGATGTGGACAGGACAGTCCTCCACTTT. Residues: CASSLDVDRTVLHF.

The chain uses TRBV2 and TRBJ1-1; unclear D gene. Per germline, CDR1 SNHLY and CDR2 FYNNEI. The CDR3 has 13 residues. With 6 bases removed from V and 1 base from J, the gap between germline ends came to 9 bases. The CDR3 sequence is CASSADSNTEAFF. The CDR3 coding sequence is TGTGCCAGCAGCGCTGACTCGAACACTGAAGCTTTCTTT.

The rearrangement uses TRBV27 and TRBJ2-3; no clear D gene. Deletions cut 9 bases from V and 4 bases from J, with 17 bases between. The CDR3 sequence is 14 residues long. From germline, CDR1 is MNHEY and CDR2 SMNVEV (reference sequence). The CDR3 reads CASRMVLLPDTQYF. The DNA for the CDR3 is TGTGCCAGTAGAATGGTTCTTCTCCCAGATACGCAGTATTTT.

The chain carries TRBV5-1 and TRBJ1-4; tentatively, D is TRBD1 (6 bases). Germline V CDR1 and CDR2: SGHRS, YFSETQ. The CDR3 is made up of 13 amino acids. Trimming took 8 bases from V and 6 from J, leaving 14 bases between them. The CDR3 sequence is CASSTGLDEKLFF. CDR3 nucleotides: TGCGCCAGTTCGACAGGTTTAGATGAAAAACTGTTTTTT. Variable domain in full (rest from reference TRBV5-1 and TRBJ1-4): KAGVTQTPRYLIKTRGQQVTLSCSPISGHRSVSWYQQTPGQGLQFLFEYFSETQRNKGNFPGRFSGRQFSNSRSEMNVSTLELGDSALYLCASSTGLDEKLFFGSGTQLSVL.

The V gene is TRBV11-2, the J gene TRBJ1-5, with D possibly being TRBD1 (6 bases). V dropped 9 bases and J dropped 7 bases, with 22 bases sitting between them. CDR1 and CDR2 from the germline V gene are SGHAT and FQNNGV. The CDR3 runs 15 residues. The CDR3 DNA sequence: TGTGCCAGGGATGGTCAGGAGGGGGGCCGGCAGCCCCAGCATTTT. Its translation is CARDGQEGGRQPQHF.

The CDR3: CASSGRGTGGDYGYTF. The DNA of the CDR3 is TGTGCCAGCAGCGGAAGGGGGACAGGGGGCGACTATGGCTACACCTTC. The chain combines TRBV7-8 with TRBJ1-2; 12 bases are shared with TRBD1. CDR1 and CDR2 from the germline V gene are SGHVS and FQNEAQ. The junction had 7 bases not matched to a gene; V was cut back by 5 bases and J by 3 bases. This CDR3 spans 16 amino acids. Full variable domain (rest looked up from reference TRBV7-8 and TRBJ1-2): GAGVSQSPRYKVAKRGQDVALRCDPISGHVSLFWYQQALGQGPEFLTYFQNEAQLDKSGLPSDRFFAERPEGSVSTLKIQRTQQEDSAVYLCASSGRGTGGDYGYTFGSGTRLTVV.

The chain links TRBV13 to TRBJ1-3; D is unresolved. V lost 2 bases, J lost 0 bases, and 5 bases lay in between. The CDR3 covers 14 residues. Looked up from germline, CDR1 is PRHDT and CDR2 is FYEKMQ (reference sequence). The CDR3 region is CASSLRGSGNTIYF. CDR3 coding DNA: TGTGCCAGCAGCTTACGAGGCTCTGGAAACACCATATATTTT.

The rearrangement links TRBV10-1 to TRBJ2-5; D is unresolved. This CDR3 is 9 amino acids long. Germline loops: CDR1 WNHNN, CDR2 SYGVQD (reference sequence). Trimming left V 11 bases short and J 3 bases short, with 4 bases between. CDR3 residues: CAPKETQYF. The CDR3 nucleotides read TGCGCCCCGAAAGAGACCCAGTACTTC.

The chain has TRBV7-2 and TRBJ2-3; 7 bases agree with TRBD2. Germline CDR1 SGHTA, CDR2 FQGNSA. The CDR3 sequence is 15 residues long. Trimming removed 5 bases from V and 1 base from J; junction bases left unmatched: 6. CDR3 coding DNA: TGTGCCAGCAGCCTCCGGGACTACCGCACAGATACGCAGTATTTT. This gives the protein CASSLRDYRTDTQYF.

The V and J genes are TRBV10-1 and TRBJ2-2; 8 nucleotides match TRBD1. Per germline, CDR1 WNHNN and CDR2 SYGVQD (reference sequence). After removal of 3 bases from V and 1 base from J, the junction contained 4 bases not matched to a gene. This CDR3 spans 16 amino acids. DNA of the CDR3: TGCGCCAGCAGTGATGGGGGGACAGGGAACACCGGGGAGCTGTTTTTT. Its protein product is CASSDGGTGNTGELFF.

V gene TRBV29-1 combines with J gene TRBJ2-3, with 8 bases identical to TRBD2. The germline V gene has CDR1 SQVTM and CDR2 ANQGSEA. The CDR3 is 12 amino acids. With V trimmed by 1 base and J by 9 bases, 3 bases remained unmatched. DNA for the CDR3: TGCAGCGTTGAAGGCAGCGGGGGAACGCAGTATTTT. This sequence encodes CSVEGSGGTQYF.

The count of this clone is one. The rearrangement joins TRBV28 to TRBJ1-2; maybe TRBD1 (5 bases). Looked up from germline, CDR1 is MDHEN and CDR2 is SYDVKM. V was cut by 8 bases and J by 5 bases, with 15 bases left in between. The CDR3 has 13 amino acids. The CDR3 loop reads CASARGGRYGYTF. The DNA of the CDR3 is TGTGCCAGCGCTCGGGGCGGGAGGTATGGCTACACCTTC.

The rearrangement uses TRBV5-1 and TRBJ2-3; tentatively, D is TRBD2 (6 bases). CDR1 is SGHRS, CDR2 YFSETQ, per germline. V was cut by 3 bases and J by 2 bases, with 22 bases left in between. The CDR3 covers 18 residues. CDR3 sequence: CASSSMLGWGDSTDTQYF. The DNA of the CDR3 is TGCGCCAGCAGCTCTATGCTTGGGTGGGGGGATTCCACAGATACGCAGTATTTT.

This chain joins TRBV11-2 and TRBJ2-5, with D perhaps TRBD1 (5 bases). V lost 0 bases and J 2 bases, leaving 16 bases between the germline ends. The CDR3 contains 17 residues. Germline lookup yields CDR1 SGHAT and CDR2 FQNNGV. CDR3: CASSLELSRGQQETQYF. The CDR3 coding sequence is TGTGCCAGCAGCTTAGAACTATCAAGAGGACAACAAGAGACCCAGTACTTC.

The rearrangement uses TRBV7-2 and TRBJ2-7; perhaps D is TRBD1 or TRBD2 (5 bases each). The CDR3 has 14 amino acids. In germline, CDR1 is SGHTA, CDR2 FQGNSA. Trimming shortened V by 3 bases and J by 7 bases, and 16 bases separated the two germline ends. The CDR3 here is CASSLGTGRGEQYF. CDR3 DNA: TGTGCCAGCAGCTTGGGTACGGGACGCGGGGAGCAGTACTTC.

This chain joins TRBV7-2 and TRBJ1-5; 8 bases align to TRBD1. The CDR3 runs 15 residues. From germline, CDR1 is SGHTA and CDR2 FQGNSA. After removal of 1 base from V and 7 bases from J, the junction contained 6 bases not matched to a gene. The CDR3 bases are TGTGCCAGCAGCTTAGTATCAGGGGGCGCACAGCCCCAGCATTTT. It yields the protein CASSLVSGGAQPQHF.

V and J are TRBV7-9 and TRBJ1-1; TRBD1 matches at 9 bases. Germline values: CDR1 SEHNR, CDR2 FQNEAQ (reference sequence). The CDR3 extends over 13 amino acids. Trimming cost V 3 bases and J 7 bases; bases outside gene matches: 3. The CDR3 coding sequence is TGTGCCAGCAGCTTCGGGACAGGGCTTGAAGCTTTCTTT. Its protein is CASSFGTGLEAFF.